This T cell receptor beta chain is from a study of blood T cell repertoires in COVID-19. Overall study: Material from acute and convalescent COVID-19 was sourced from the United States, Italy and Spain. The analysed material was cDNA or gDNA that came from T cells, B-cell-depleted T cells, or PBMCs.

V lost 7 bases, J lost 3 bases, and 13 bases lay in between. CDR3 length: 13 amino acids. From germline, CDR1 is MGHDK and CDR2 SYGVNS. Study processing details: The authors estimated nucleated cell counts from reference gene primer amplification. The table came from immunoSEQ multiplex PCR; TCRdb's copy has only in-frame clones and leaves some out. D and trimming were read from the DNA, whereas the V and J calls and clone size are those reported in that table. Counted here are 30,000 to 40,000 clones, over 80% occurring once; the ten biggest clones make up less than 20%. The source of this sequence is a woman aged 30 to 39 in a cohort sampled during active COVID-19. Material: peripheral blood. The rearrangement joins TRBV25-1 to TRBJ2-7; perhaps TRBD2 as D (6 bases). The DNA of the CDR3 is TGTGCCAGCACCGGAGGGGTCTACTACGAGCAGTACTTC. Its translation: CASTGGVYYEQYF.